A single sample gave rise to the 27 T cell receptor beta chains below, sequenced in a study of blood T cell repertoires in COVID-19. Sequencing was performed with immunoSEQ multiplex PCR; in TCRdb, only in-frame clones are kept and a portion is missing. The sample includes some 48,000 clones, approximately 79% of them seen just once. Sequenced sample: peripheral blood. Every receptor here comes from a human donor in a cohort sampled during active COVID-19.

The rearrangement links TRBV28 to TRBJ2-7, with 8 bases lining up with TRBD1. CDR1 and CDR2 from the germline V gene are MDHEN and SYDVKM. There are 10 residues in the CDR3. This chain's CDR3 is CTTGGNEQYV. The CDR3, as DNA: TGCACAACAGGGGGAAACGAGCAGTACGTC.

The CDR3 DNA follows: TGTGCCAGCAGCTTGGGTAGCGGGGGTAGCACAGATACGCAGTATTTT. Amino acid sequence: CASSLGSGGSTDTQYF. The genes are TRBV7-9 and TRBJ2-3, with TRBD2 identical over 9 bases. Trimming removed 3 bases from V and 0 bases from J; junction bases left unmatched: 4. The CDR3 runs to 16 residues. From germline, CDR1 is SEHNR and CDR2 FQNEAQ (reference sequence).

The chain links TRBV24-1 to TRBJ1-2, with 11 positions matching TRBD1. The germline CDR1 and CDR2 sequences are KGHDR and SFDVKD. The trim removed 4 bases at V and 4 bases at J, leaving 10 bases unmatched. This CDR3 is built from 17 residues. CDR3 sequence reads: CATSDLAGTGGGYGYTF. The CDR3 coding sequence is TGTGCCACCAGTGACTTAGCCGGGACAGGGGGAGGCTATGGCTACACCTTC.

This chain joins TRBV7-7 and TRBJ2-1; TRBD1 aligns across 8 bases. CDR3 length: 15 residues. CDR1 is SSHAT, CDR2 FNYEAQ, per germline (reference sequence). J was trimmed by 2 bases and V by 3 bases; bases with no gene match: 3. CDR3 protein: CASSFGQGAYNEQFF. The CDR3 bases are TGTGCCAGCAGCTTTGGACAGGGAGCCTACAATGAGCAGTTCTTC.

This chain joins TRBV6-5 and TRBJ2-3; the match to TRBD2 covers 7 bases. CDR1 MNHEY and CDR2 SVGAGI come from the germline V gene. This CDR3 region has 15 residues. The trim removed 4 bases at V and 1 base at J, leaving 5 bases unmatched. The CDR3 is CASSFQAGRTDTQYF. Written as DNA, the CDR3 is TGTGCCAGCAGTTTTCAAGCGGGGCGCACAGATACGCAGTATTTT.

The chain employs TRBV2 and TRBJ1-1; 8 nucleotides agree with TRBD1. Trimming cost V 5 bases and J 4 bases; bases outside gene matches: 12. This CDR3 spans 16 amino acids. The germline V gene has CDR1 SNHLY and CDR2 FYNNEI. The CDR3 spells CASSHDPTGGGTEAFF. The CDR3 nucleotides are TGTGCCAGCAGTCACGACCCTACAGGGGGGGGCACTGAAGCTTTCTTT.

The rearrangement joins TRBV6-1 to TRBJ1-2, with D tentatively TRBD1 (6 bases). The CDR3 spans 14 residues. Germline loops: CDR1 MNHNS, CDR2 SASEGT. The V end lost 3 bases, the J end lost 5 bases, and 13 bases lay between the germline ends. The CDR3 is CASSDTGIRYGYTF. CDR3 bases: TGTGCCAGCAGTGATACAGGGATTCGGTATGGCTACACCTTC.

This chain links TRBV18 with TRBJ2-5, with D possibly TRBD1 on 6 matching bases. The CDR3 has 13 amino acids. The V gene lost 4 bases and the J gene lost 3 bases, with 9 bases spanning the gap. The germline gives CDR1 KGHSH, CDR2 LQKENI. CDR3 region: CASSQNREETQYF. For the CDR3, the DNA is TGTGCCAGCTCACAAAACAGGGAAGAGACCCAGTACTTC.

The chain is built from TRBV5-6 and TRBJ2-1; 7 nucleotides line up with TRBD2. Germline CDR1 and CDR2: SGHDT and YYEEEE. The CDR3 spans 18 residues. V lost 0 bases and J lost 6; bases outside the gene matches: 15. The DNA of the CDR3 is TGTGCCAGCAGCTTGGCTCTTGGTGCGGCAGCGGGGAGCAATGAGCAGTTCTTC. Translated: CASSLALGAAAGSNEQFF. The full variable domain, with the rest looked up from reference TRBV5-6 and TRBJ2-1, is DAGVTQSPTHLIKTRGQQVTLRCSPKSGHDTVSWYQQALGQGPQFIFQYYEEEERQRGNFPDRFSGHQFPNYSSELNVNALLLGDSALYLCASSLALGAAAGSNEQFFGPGTRLTVL.

The chain carries TRBV10-3 and TRBJ2-2; tentatively, D is TRBD1 (6 bases). In germline, CDR1 is ENHRY, CDR2 SYGVKD. Deletions cut 2 bases from V and 2 bases from J, with 9 bases between. The CDR3 runs to 15 residues. CDR3 sequence reads: CAISEGQPNTGELFF. The CDR3 region has the DNA TGTGCCATCAGTGAGGGACAGCCAAACACCGGGGAGCTGTTTTTT.

This chain links TRBV4-2 with TRBJ2-1; no firm D call. This CDR3 has 12 amino acids. The germline V gene encodes CDR1 LGHNA and CDR2 YNFKEQ. Deletions cut 3 bases from V and 7 bases from J, with 7 bases between. As DNA, the CDR3 is TGTGCCAGCAGCCACCCAGGAAATGAGCAGTTCTTC. It is translated as CASSHPGNEQFF.

This rearrangement joins TRBV19 to TRBJ2-7, with TRBD1 identical over 10 bases. V lost 5 bases to trimming and J lost 4 bases; unmatched junction nucleotides: 5. The germline gives CDR1 LNHDA, CDR2 SQIVND (reference sequence). This CDR3 contains 14 residues. The CDR3 sequence is CASSPRDRGYEQYF. The CDR3 DNA reads TGTGCCAGTAGTCCCCGGGACAGGGGATACGAGCAGTACTTC.

The chain joins TRBV28 to TRBJ1-5; possible D gene TRBD1, 6 bases. CDR3 length equals 13 residues. Looked up from germline, CDR1 is MDHEN and CDR2 is SYDVKM. V lost 7 bases and J 2 bases, leaving 9 bases between the germline ends. This CDR3 is CASTGDGNQPQHF. The CDR3 nucleotides read TGTGCCAGCACAGGGGATGGCAATCAGCCCCAGCATTTT.

The chain couples TRBV7-8 to TRBJ2-5, with D tentatively TRBD1 (5 bases). CDR3 length equals 14 residues. V lost 2 bases, J lost 4 bases, and 11 bases lay in between. Germline CDR1 is SGHVS and CDR2 is FQNEAQ. CDR3 region: CASSLSGLGETQYF. The DNA of the CDR3 is TGTGCCAGCAGCTTATCAGGGCTGGGAGAGACCCAGTACTTC.

The V and J genes are TRBV5-4 and TRBJ2-5; TRBD1 aligns across 9 bases. The CDR3 sequence is 14 residues long. The V gene end was trimmed by 3 bases and the J gene end by 4 bases; junction bases not matched to a gene: 4. Germline V gene data show CDR1 as SGHNT and CDR2 as YYREEE (reference sequence). CDR3 DNA: TGTGCCAGCAGCTCCGGGACAGGGCCAGAGACCCAGTACTTC. Translation: CASSSGTGPETQYF.

The gene calls are TRBV4-2 and TRBJ2-7; D remains ambiguous. The germline gives CDR1 LGHNA, CDR2 YNFKEQ. This CDR3 is built from 13 residues. Trimming shortened V by 1 base and J by 2 bases, and 6 bases separated the two germline ends. The CDR3 coding sequence is TGTGCCAGCAGCCAAGGAGTAACCTACGAGCAGTACTTC. Translation: CASSQGVTYEQYF.

V usage is TRBV6-5 and J usage is TRBJ1-6; 7 bases agree with TRBD1. Germline assignment: CDR1 MNHEY and CDR2 SVGAGI. V shed 5 bases, J shed 7 bases, and the junction held 5 bases outside the gene matches. The CDR3 totals 14 residues. CDR3 in DNA: TGTGCCAGCAGTAGACAGGGTATGAATTCACCCCTCCACTTT. This sequence encodes CASSRQGMNSPLHF.

The rearrangement uses TRBV27 and TRBJ2-5; 8 positions match TRBD2. Germline V gene data show CDR1 as MNHEY and CDR2 as SMNVEV (reference sequence). The length of the CDR3 is 17 residues. The V and J ends lost 8 bases and 5 bases, in that order; junction bases with no gene match: 19. The CDR3 DNA reads TGTGCCAGCGCATATATATATACCGGGACTAGTTCTGAGACCCAGTACTTC. Protein sequence: CASAYIYTGTSSETQYF.

The chain uses TRBV3-1 (or the pseudogene TRBV3-2) and TRBJ2-2; 7 nucleotides agree with TRBD2. CDR3 size: 14 residues. V shed 9 bases, J shed 7 bases, and the junction held 11 bases outside the gene matches. Germline CDR1 LGHDT, CDR2 YNNKEL (reference sequence). The CDR3 nucleotides read TGTGCCAGTGGACGGACTAGTTGGAACGGGGAGCTGTTTTTT. As protein: CASGRTSWNGELFF.

This chain joins TRBV9 and TRBJ2-7; TRBD2 matches at 7 bases. V lost 0 bases to trimming and J lost 2 bases; unmatched junction nucleotides: 11. CDR1 and CDR2 from the germline V gene are SGDLS and YYNGEE. The CDR3 covers 17 residues. The CDR3 loop reads CASSVDPTPAGPYEQYF. Written as DNA, the CDR3 is TGTGCCAGCAGCGTAGACCCCACCCCAGCGGGACCCTACGAGCAGTACTTC.

V is TRBV18 and J is TRBJ1-6, with a weak D call TRBD1 (6 bases). CDR3 size: 15 residues. Germline V gene lookup returns CDR1 KGHSH and CDR2 LQKENI. Trimming took off 3 bases at V and 7 bases at J, with 13 bases between the two ends. CDR3 DNA: TGTGCCAGCTCACCGGGACATTCGGACAATTCACCCCTCCACTTT. Protein: CASSPGHSDNSPLHF.

The rearrangement uses TRBV5-1 and TRBJ1-6, with unresolved D. Per the germline V gene, CDR1 is SGHRS and CDR2 is YFSETQ. The germline V and J ends were trimmed by 4 bases and 9 bases, with 14 bases remaining between them. The CDR3 loop spans 14 amino acids. CDR3 in DNA: TGCGCCAGCAGCACAGACATCCGCCGTTCACCCCTCCACTTT. Amino acids: CASSTDIRRSPLHF.

This CDR3 reads CASSYGASDQPQHF. DNA of the CDR3: TGTGCCAGCAGTTACGGAGCTTCTGATCAGCCCCAGCATTTT. This chain links TRBV6-5 with TRBJ1-5; D unclear. Looked up from germline, CDR1 is MNHEY and CDR2 is SVGAGI. V lost 2 bases, J lost 5 bases, and 10 bases lay in between. This CDR3 has 14 amino acids.

The chain combines TRBV4-1 with TRBJ2-3, with a possible D match to TRBD2 (7 bases). V was clipped by 1 base and J by 5 bases, with 10 bases between them. CDR1 is MGHRA, CDR2 YSYEKL, per germline. This CDR3 is 14 amino acids long. This CDR3 is CASSQARGGDTQYF. CDR3 bases: TGCGCCAGCAGCCAAGCGAGGGGGGGAGATACGCAGTATTTT.

This chain connects TRBV3-1 (or the pseudogene TRBV3-2) to TRBJ2-7, with TRBD1 as a possible D gene (5 bases). The CDR3 totals 15 residues. CDR1 and CDR2 from the germline V gene are LGHDT and YNNKEL (reference sequence). The ends were cut back, 1 base at V and 6 bases at J, with 16 bases in the middle. The CDR3 loop reads CASSQVGTGAREQYF. For the CDR3, the DNA is TGTGCCAGCAGCCAAGTCGGTACTGGGGCTCGCGAGCAGTACTTC.

The rearrangement joins TRBV28 to TRBJ2-5; TRBD1 agrees at 12 bases. Germline V gene sequence: CDR1 MDHEN, CDR2 SYDVKM. The CDR3 covers 13 residues. V lost 9 bases and J lost 4; bases outside the gene matches: 3. CDR3 sequence: CASGTGGSETQYF. CDR3 bases: TGTGCCAGTGGGACAGGGGGCTCAGAGACCCAGTACTTC. Full variable domain (remainder filled in from reference TRBV28 and TRBJ2-5): DVKVTQSSRYLVKRTGEKVFLECVQDMDHENMFWYRQDPGLGLRLIYFSYDVKMKEKGDIPEGYSVSREKKERFSLILESASTNQTSMYLCASGTGGSETQYFGPGTRLLVL.

This clone has only a few counts. V and J are TRBV14 and TRBJ1-2; 7 positions agree with TRBD1. There are 15 residues in the CDR3. Germline trimming cut 0 bases from V and 4 bases from J; bases unmatched to any gene: 5. Germline V lookup: CDR1 SGHDN, CDR2 FVKESK. DNA of the CDR3: TGTGCCAGCAGCCAAGAGTTTTACAGGGGCTATGGCTACACCTTC. It codes for CASSQEFYRGYGYTF.